A few counts support the clone carrying this TCR beta chain. What it binds is not known. The record originates from a study of cytomegalovirus exposure and HLA in healthy donors. This CDR3 spans 18 amino acids. Trimming took 2 bases from V and 4 from J; bases not matched to a gene: 17. The germline gives CDR1 SGHNT, CDR2 YENEEA. The PCR used 60 Vbeta and 13 Jbeta primers. Generated by immunoSEQ multiplex PCR, the TCRdb table keeps only in-frame clones and is missing some. The table records roughly 150,000 clones, roughly 78% of them present only once. Points from the study as a whole: In a later analysis, TCR beta V- and J-gene trimming was associated with a missense DCLRE1C variant.

The clonotype comes from a man aged 30 to 45 in good health. The chain joins TRBV11-3 to TRBJ2-7; 7 bases are shared with TRBD1. Sequencing input: PBMCs. CDR3 DNA: TGTGCCAGCAGCTTAACCGGGACAGAATACTCAAGGATATACGAGCAGTACTTC. Protein product: CASSLTGTEYSRIYEQYF.